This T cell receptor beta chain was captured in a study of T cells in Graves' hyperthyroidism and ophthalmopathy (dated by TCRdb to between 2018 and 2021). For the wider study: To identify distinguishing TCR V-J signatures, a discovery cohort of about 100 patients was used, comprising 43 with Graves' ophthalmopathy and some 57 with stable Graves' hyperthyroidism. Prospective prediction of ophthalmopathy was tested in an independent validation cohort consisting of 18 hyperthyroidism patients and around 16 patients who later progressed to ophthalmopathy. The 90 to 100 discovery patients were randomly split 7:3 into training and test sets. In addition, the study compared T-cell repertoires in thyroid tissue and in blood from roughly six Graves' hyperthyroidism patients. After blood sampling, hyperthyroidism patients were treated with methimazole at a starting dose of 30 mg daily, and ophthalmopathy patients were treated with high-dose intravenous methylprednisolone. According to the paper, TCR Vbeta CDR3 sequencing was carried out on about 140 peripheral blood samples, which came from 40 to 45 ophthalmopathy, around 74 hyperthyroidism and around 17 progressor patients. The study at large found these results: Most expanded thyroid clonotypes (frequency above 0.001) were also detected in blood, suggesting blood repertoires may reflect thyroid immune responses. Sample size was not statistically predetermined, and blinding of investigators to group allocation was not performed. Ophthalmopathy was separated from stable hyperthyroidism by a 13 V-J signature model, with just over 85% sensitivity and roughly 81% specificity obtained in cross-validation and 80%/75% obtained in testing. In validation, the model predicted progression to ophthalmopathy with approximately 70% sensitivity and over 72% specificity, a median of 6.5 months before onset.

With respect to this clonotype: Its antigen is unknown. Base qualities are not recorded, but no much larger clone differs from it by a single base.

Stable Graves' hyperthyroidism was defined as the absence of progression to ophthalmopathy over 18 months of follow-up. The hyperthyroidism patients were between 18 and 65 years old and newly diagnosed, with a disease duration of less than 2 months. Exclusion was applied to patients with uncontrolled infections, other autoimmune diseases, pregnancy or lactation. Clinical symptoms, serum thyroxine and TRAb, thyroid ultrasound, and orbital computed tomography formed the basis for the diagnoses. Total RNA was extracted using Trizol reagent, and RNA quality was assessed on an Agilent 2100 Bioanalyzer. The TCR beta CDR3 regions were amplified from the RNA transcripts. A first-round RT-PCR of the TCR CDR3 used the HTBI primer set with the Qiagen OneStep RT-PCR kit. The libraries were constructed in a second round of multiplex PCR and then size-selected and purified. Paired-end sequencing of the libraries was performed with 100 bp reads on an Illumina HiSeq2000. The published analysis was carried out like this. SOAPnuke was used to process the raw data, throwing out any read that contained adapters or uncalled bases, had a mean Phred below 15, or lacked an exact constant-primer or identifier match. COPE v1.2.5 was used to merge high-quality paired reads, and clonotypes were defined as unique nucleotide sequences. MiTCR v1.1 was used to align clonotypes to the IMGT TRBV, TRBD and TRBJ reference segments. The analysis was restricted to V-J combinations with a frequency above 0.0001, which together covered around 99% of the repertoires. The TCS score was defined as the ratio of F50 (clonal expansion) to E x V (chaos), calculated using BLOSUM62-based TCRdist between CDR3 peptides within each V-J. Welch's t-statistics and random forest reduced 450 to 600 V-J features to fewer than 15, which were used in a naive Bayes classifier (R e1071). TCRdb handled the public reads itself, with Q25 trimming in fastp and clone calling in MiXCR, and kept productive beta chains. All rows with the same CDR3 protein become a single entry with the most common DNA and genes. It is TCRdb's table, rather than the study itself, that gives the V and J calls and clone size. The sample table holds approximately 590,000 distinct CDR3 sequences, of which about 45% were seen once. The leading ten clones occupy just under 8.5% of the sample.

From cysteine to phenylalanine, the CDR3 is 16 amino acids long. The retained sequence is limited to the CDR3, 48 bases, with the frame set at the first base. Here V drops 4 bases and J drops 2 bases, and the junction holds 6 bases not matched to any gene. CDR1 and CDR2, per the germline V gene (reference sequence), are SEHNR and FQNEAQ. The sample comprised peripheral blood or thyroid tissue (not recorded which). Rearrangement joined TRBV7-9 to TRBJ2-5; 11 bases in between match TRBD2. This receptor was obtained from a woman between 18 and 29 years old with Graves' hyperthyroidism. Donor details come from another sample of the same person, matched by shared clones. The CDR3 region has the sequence CASSSTSGIPQETQYF. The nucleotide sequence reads TGTGCCAGCAGCTCGACTAGCGGGATACCTCAAGAGACCCAGTACTTC.